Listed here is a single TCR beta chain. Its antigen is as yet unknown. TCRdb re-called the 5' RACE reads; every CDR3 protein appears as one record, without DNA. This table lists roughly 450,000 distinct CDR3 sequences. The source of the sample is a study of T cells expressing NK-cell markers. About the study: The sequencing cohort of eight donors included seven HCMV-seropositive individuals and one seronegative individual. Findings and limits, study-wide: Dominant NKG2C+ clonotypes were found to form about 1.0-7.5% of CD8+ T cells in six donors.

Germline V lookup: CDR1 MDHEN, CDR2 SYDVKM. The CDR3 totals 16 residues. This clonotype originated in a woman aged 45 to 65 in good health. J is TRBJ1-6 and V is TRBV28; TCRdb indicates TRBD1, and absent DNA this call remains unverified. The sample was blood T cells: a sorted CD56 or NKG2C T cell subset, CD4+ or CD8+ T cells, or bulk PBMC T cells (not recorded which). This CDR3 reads CASSPGGTGLRSPLHF. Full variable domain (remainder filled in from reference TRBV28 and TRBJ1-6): DVKVTQSSRYLVKRTGEKVFLECVQDMDHENMFWYRQDPGLGLRLIYFSYDVKMKEKGDIPEGYSVSREKKERFSLILESASTNQTSMYLCASSPGGTGLRSPLHFGNGTRLTVT.